These T cell receptor beta chains were read from a single sample in a study of T cell responses to AZD1222 COVID-19 vaccine. Sequencing was performed with immunoSEQ multiplex PCR; in TCRdb, only in-frame clones are kept and a portion is missing. The repertoire has 180,000 or so clones, 85% to 95% of them found once; the top ten carry approximately 4%. Source: peripheral blood, taken on day 0 of AZD1222 vaccination. The receptor set was obtained from an adult in good health. The CDR3 runs from the conserved cysteine through the conserved F or W. The D gene is left open where the match is weak. A row's size may be missing; if present it is once, few, many or a size class.

abundance	v_gene	d_gene	j_gene	CDR3aa	CDR3nt
-	TRBV27	TRBD1	TRBJ1-1	CASSFIPGTGTLSTEAFF	TGTGCCAGCAGTTTCATACCCGGGACAGGTACTTTAAGTACTGAAGCTTTCTTT
-	TRBV7-9	-	TRBJ2-3	CASTYGDTQYF	TGTGCCAGCACCTATGGGGATACGCAGTATTTT
-	TRBV5-1	-	TRBJ2-1	CASSLNSGEQFF	TGCGCCAGCAGCTTAAATAGCGGCGAGCAGTTCTTC
-	TRBV30	-	TRBJ1-3	CAWSTGSGNTIYF	TGTGCCTGGAGCACAGGCTCTGGAAACACCATATATTTT
-	TRBV27	TRBD1	TRBJ1-2	CASSFIRGQVGYTF	TGTGCCAGCAGTTTTATCAGGGGGCAGGTTGGCTACACCTTC
-	TRBV6-5	TRBD1	TRBJ1-4	CASSWRTGDTNEKLFF	TGTGCCAGCAGTTGGAGGACAGGGGATACTAATGAAAAACTGTTTTTT
-	TRBV12-5	TRBD1	TRBJ1-1	CASALKTGRETEAFF	TGTGCTAGTGCCCTCAAGACAGGGAGAGAAACTGAAGCTTTCTTT
once	TRBV5-1	-	TRBJ1-2	CASSSDPTLPTNYGYTF	TGCGCCAGCAGCTCCGACCCGACACTACCTACTAACTATGGCTACACCTTC
-	TRBV18	TRBD1	TRBJ1-5	CASSPRTGAQPQHF	TGTGCCAGCTCACCCAGGACAGGGGCCCAGCCCCAGCATTTT
-	TRBV3-1/TRBV3-2	-	TRBJ2-2	CASSRTRGTGHIGELFF	TGTGCCAGCAGCCGCACAAGGGGTACAGGACATATCGGGGAGCTGTTTTTT
-	TRBV29-1	TRBD1	TRBJ2-2	CSALRTGSGGELFF	TGCAGCGCCCTACGGACAGGGTCAGGCGGGGAGCTGTTTTTT
-	TRBV5-1	TRBD1	TRBJ2-1	CASRSGTGANNEQFF	TGCGCCAGCAGGTCCGGGACAGGGGCAAATAATGAGCAGTTCTTC
-	TRBV7-6	-	TRBJ1-1	CASSLEPTTEAFF	TGTGCCAGCAGCTTAGAACCCACCACTGAAGCTTTCTTT
-	TRBV10-3	-	TRBJ1-2	CAISESTVQPGYGYTF	TGTGCCATCAGTGAGTCGACAGTCCAGCCGGGATATGGCTACACCTTC
-	TRBV10-1	TRBD2	TRBJ2-1	CASSDSVAGSYNEQFF	TGCGCCAGCAGTGATTCGGTAGCGGGAAGCTACAATGAGCAGTTCTTC